The sample holds one count of the clone carrying this TCR beta chain. Mismatch with germline at one junction end may stem from a read error. The CDR3 is made up of 12 amino acids. Alongside blood RNA obtained from unsorted whole blood, germline DNA was also extracted. This sample is drawn from a study of tumor-infiltrating lymphocytes in primary liver carcinoma. On the study more broadly: The patients presented with primary liver carcinoma, which was managed through surgical resection.

The template, about 550 ng total RNA, yielded TCR beta cDNA made with a constant-region primer. Libraries covering TCR beta were generated through three nested multiplex PCR rounds (using a slightly modified ARM-PCR). In the first two PCR rounds, TRBV1-TRBV30 forward primers were paired with a C-beta reverse primer, and each round lasted about 10 cycles. TCRdb redid the calling of the multiplex PCR reads with MiXCR, one entry per CDR3 protein. The sample consists of 310,000 or so distinct CDR3 sequences, approximately 54% of them appearing once. The material sequenced was peripheral blood. The rearrangement links TRBV12-3 or TRBV12-4 to TRBJ2-1; either TRBD1 or TRBD2 may supply D (5 bases each). The receptor was derived from a woman in her twenties or thirties with primary liver carcinoma and hepatitis B virus infection. This CDR3 is CANSLRGNERFF. The CDR3 DNA is TGTGCCAACAGTTTACGGGGCAATGAACGATTCTTC.